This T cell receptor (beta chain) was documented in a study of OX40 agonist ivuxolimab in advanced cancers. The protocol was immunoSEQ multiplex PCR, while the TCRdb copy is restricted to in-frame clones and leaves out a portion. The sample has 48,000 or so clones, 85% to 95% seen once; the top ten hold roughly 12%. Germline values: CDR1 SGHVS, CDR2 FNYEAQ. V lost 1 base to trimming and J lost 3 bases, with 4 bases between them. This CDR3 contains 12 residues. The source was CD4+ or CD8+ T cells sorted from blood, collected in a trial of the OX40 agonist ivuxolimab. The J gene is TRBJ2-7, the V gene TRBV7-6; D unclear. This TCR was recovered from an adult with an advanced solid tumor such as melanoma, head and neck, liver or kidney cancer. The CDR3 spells CASSLVGYEQYF. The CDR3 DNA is TGTGCCAGCAGCTTAGTAGGCTACGAGCAGTACTTC. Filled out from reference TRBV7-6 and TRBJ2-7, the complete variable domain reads GAGVSQSPRYKVTKRGQDVALRCDPISGHVSLYWYRQALGQGPEFLTYFNYEAQQDKSGLPNDRFSAERPEGSISTLTIQRTEQRDSAMYRCASSLVGYEQYFGPGTRLTVT.